The 31 T cell receptor beta chains in this list originate from one sample, sequenced in a study of blood T cell repertoires in COVID-19 (dated by TCRdb to 2020 to 2021). The receptor library was made with the immunoSEQ multiplex PCR assay. TCRdb re-hosts the immuneACCESS table, in-frame sequences only. Its copies lack some clones; in the studies checked, an unresolved V gene accounts for under half of them, and the cause for the rest is not known. This sample lists some 190,000 clones; around 84% were detected once. Of the sample, about 20% is held by the ten largest clones. Source material: peripheral blood. These receptor sequences come from a human donor in a cohort sampled during active COVID-19.

This clone showed up just once. The J gene is TRBJ1-1, the V gene TRBV5-4; a weak D match, TRBD1 (5 bases). The CDR3 totals 15 residues. Germline assignment: CDR1 SGHNT and CDR2 YYREEE (reference sequence). Deletions cut 1 base from V and 3 bases from J, with 13 bases between. The CDR3: CASSLSAGLDTEAFF. Written as DNA, the CDR3 is TGTGCCAGCAGCTTGTCTGCAGGGTTGGACACTGAAGCTTTCTTT.

V gene TRBV2 combines with J gene TRBJ1-5; TRBD1 aligns across 7 bases. Per germline, CDR1 SNHLY and CDR2 FYNNEI. V lost 2 bases and J lost 3; bases outside the gene matches: 1. The CDR3 is made up of 14 amino acids. The CDR3 DNA reads as TGTGCCAGCAGTGAAAGGGGGCTCAATCAGCCCCAGCATTTT. This sequence encodes CASSERGLNQPQHF.

The rearrangement links TRBV7-9 to TRBJ2-2; maybe TRBD1 (8 bases). V was trimmed by 5 bases and J by 4 bases, leaving 17 bases between them. Looked up from germline, CDR1 is SEHNR and CDR2 is FQNEAQ (reference sequence). The CDR3 spans 16 residues. CDR3 sequence: CASSPRTGRGTGELFF. CDR3 bases: TGTGCCAGCAGCCCCAGGACAGGGAGGGGCACCGGGGAGCTGTTTTTT.

This chain links TRBV4-2 with TRBJ2-1; D is perhaps TRBD2 (6 bases). The germline CDR1 and CDR2 sequences are LGHNA and YNFKEQ. The CDR3 spans 13 residues. Trimming took 4 bases from V and 10 from J, leaving 14 bases between them. The CDR3 DNA is TGTGCCAGCAGCCCATCGACTAGGCGGGAGCAGTTCTTC. Translation gives CASSPSTRREQFF.

About this clone itself: At one end the junction does not follow the germline gene, possibly because of a read error. The J gene is TRBJ2-1, the V gene TRBV11-2; 11 positions agree with TRBD2. Per the germline V gene, CDR1 is SGHAT and CDR2 is FQNNGV. The CDR3 extends over 11 amino acids. The CDR3 is CASSLGLAAIF. DNA for the CDR3: TGTGCCAGCAGCCTGGGACTAGCGGCGATCTTC.

This clone was picked up a small number of times. V gene TRBV6-2 or TRBV6-3 combines with J gene TRBJ1-5, with unresolved D. The CDR3 spans 15 residues. Germline CDR1 and CDR2: MNHEY and SVGEGT. The V end lost 2 bases, the J end lost 2 bases, and 10 bases lay between the germline ends. The CDR3 loop reads CASSYGRIGNQPQHF. The CDR3 DNA follows: TGTGCCAGCAGTTACGGTAGAATTGGCAATCAGCCCCAGCATTTT.

V usage is TRBV11-1 and J usage is TRBJ2-1; 8 bases align to TRBD2. Trimming took 8 bases from V and 4 from J; bases not matched to a gene: 7. The CDR3 runs to 14 residues. Germline-derived CDR1 and CDR2 are SGHAT and FQDESV (reference sequence). Here the CDR3 DNA reads TGTGCCAGCCGTTATAGCGGGGCTTACAATGAGCAGTTCTTC. Amino acid sequence: CASRYSGAYNEQFF.

This clone turned up a few times. This chain connects TRBV9 to TRBJ2-5, with D possibly matching TRBD1 (6 bases). Per germline, CDR1 SGDLS and CDR2 YYNGEE. The CDR3 spans 15 residues. V lost 3 bases, J lost 5 bases, and 17 bases lay in between. CDR3 coding DNA: TGTGCCAGCAGCGCGGGGACAAGCCTGCGGGAGACCCAGTACTTC. Amino acids: CASSAGTSLRETQYF. The full variable domain, completed using reference TRBV9 and TRBJ2-5, is DSGVTQTPKHLITATGQRVTLRCSPRSGDLSVYWYQQSLDQGLQFLIQYYNGEERAKGNILERFSAQQFPDLHSELNLSSLELGDSALYFCASSAGTSLRETQYFGPGTRLLVL.

The rearrangement joins TRBV2 to TRBJ1-4; D might be TRBD1 (5 bases). The CDR3 is 13 residues long. V was pared by 10 bases and J by 8 bases, with 17 bases between. The germline gives CDR1 SNHLY, CDR2 FYNNEI. CDR3 residues: CATRVGDYEKLFF. The CDR3 DNA reads TGTGCCACCCGCGTAGGGGATTACGAAAAACTGTTTTTT. Looking up the rest from reference TRBV2 and TRBJ1-4 gives the full variable domain: EPEVTQTPSHQVTQMGQEVILRCVPISNHLYFYWYRQILGQKVEFLVSFYNNEISEKSEIFDDQFSVERPDGSNFTLKIRSTKLEDSAMYFCATRVGDYEKLFFGSGTQLSVL.

The CDR3 spells CASTEGNRGRTEAFF. DNA of the CDR3: TGTGCCAGCACGGAGGGGAACAGGGGCCGCACTGAAGCTTTCTTT. The chain uses TRBV2 and TRBJ1-1; 7 bases are a match to TRBD1. From germline, CDR1 is SNHLY and CDR2 FYNNEI. J lost 4 bases, V lost 7 bases, and 12 bases had no gene match. The CDR3 runs to 15 residues.

The chain employs TRBV27 and TRBJ1-6, with D maybe TRBD1 (6 bases). The V and J ends lost 3 bases and 7 bases respectively, with 13 bases between them. Germline V gene sequence: CDR1 MNHEY, CDR2 SMNVEV (reference sequence). The CDR3 loop spans 15 amino acids. The CDR3 reads CASSLGHQINSPLHF. CDR3 nucleotide sequence: TGTGCCAGCAGTTTGGGACACCAAATCAATTCACCCCTCCACTTT.

The chain has TRBV6-2 or TRBV6-3 and TRBJ1-2; the D is unclear. CDR3 length equals 13 residues. CDR1 is MNHEY, CDR2 SVGEGT, per germline. The V end lost 4 bases, the J end lost 3 bases, and 9 bases lay between the germline ends. The CDR3 region has the DNA TGTGCCAGCAGTTCAACTCGGGACTATGGCTACACCTTC. Its translation is CASSSTRDYGYTF.

The chain is built from TRBV9 and TRBJ1-3; weak D call: TRBD1 (6 bases). Trimming shortened V by 3 bases and J by 2 bases, and 15 bases separated the two germline ends. Germline-derived CDR1 and CDR2 are SGDLS and YYNGEE. This CDR3 has 16 residues. CDR3 in DNA: TGTGCCAGCAGCGCAAATCAGGGGAACGCTGGAAACACCATATATTTT. This translates into CASSANQGNAGNTIYF. Based on the CDR3 plus reference TRBV9 and TRBJ1-3, the full variable domain is DSGVTQTPKHLITATGQRVTLRCSPRSGDLSVYWYQQSLDQGLQFLIQYYNGEERAKGNILERFSAQQFPDLHSELNLSSLELGDSALYFCASSANQGNAGNTIYFGEGSWLTVV.

The V and J genes are TRBV30 and TRBJ2-3; TRBD2 aligns across 8 bases. This CDR3 is built from 17 residues. CDR1 GTSNPN and CDR2 SVGIG come from the germline V gene (reference sequence). Unmatched junction bases numbered 12, after V lost 4 bases and J lost 0 bases. The CDR3 here is CAWKSETAGASTDTQYF. The CDR3 DNA is TGTGCCTGGAAAAGTGAGACAGCGGGAGCTAGCACAGATACGCAGTATTTT. Drawing the rest from reference TRBV30 and TRBJ2-3, the complete variable domain is SQTIHQWPATLVQPVGSPLSLECTVEGTSNPNLYWYRQAAGRGLQLLFYSVGIGQISSEVPQNLSASRPQDRQFILSSKKLLLSDSGFYLCAWKSETAGASTDTQYFGPGTRLTVL.

In this sample, this clone turned up once. The chain recombines TRBV19 with TRBJ1-3; 8 bases fit TRBD1. The CDR3 runs to 15 residues. Trimming at V came to 8 bases and at J to 3 bases, leaving 9 bases not matched to a gene. Per germline, CDR1 LNHDA and CDR2 SQIVND (reference sequence). This CDR3 is CASHGQGFFGNTIYF. As DNA, the CDR3 is TGTGCCAGTCACGGACAGGGATTTTTTGGAAACACCATATATTTT.

The V gene is TRBV11-2, the J gene TRBJ2-7; the D is unclear. Trimming stripped 5 bases from V and 2 bases from J, with 13 bases between. CDR1 SGHAT and CDR2 FQNNGV come from the germline V gene. This CDR3 is built from 14 residues. The CDR3 loop reads CASSPRPTTYEQYV. The CDR3 region has the DNA TGTGCCAGCAGCCCGAGGCCTACCACCTACGAGCAGTACGTC.

This clone turned up a few times. J is TRBJ1-1 and V is TRBV5-1; weak D call: TRBD1 (6 bases). Germline CDR1 reads SGHRS; CDR2 reads YFSETQ. Trimming cost V 6 bases and J 1 base, with 13 bases left between them. The CDR3 length is 14 residues. The CDR3 loop is CASNLVGGNTEAFF. CDR3 nucleotides: TGCGCCAGCAACCTAGTAGGGGGGAACACTGAAGCTTTCTTT. The complete variable domain, with remaining parts taken from reference TRBV5-1 and TRBJ1-1, reads KAGVTQTPRYLIKTRGQQVTLSCSPISGHRSVSWYQQTPGQGLQFLFEYFSETQRNKGNFPGRFSGRQFSNSRSEMNVSTLELGDSALYLCASNLVGGNTEAFFGQGTRLTVV.

The chain joins TRBV28 to TRBJ2-1; D ambiguous. CDR1 MDHEN and CDR2 SYDVKM come from the germline V gene. V lost 6 bases to trimming and J lost 3 bases, with 18 bases between them. The CDR3 loop spans 16 amino acids. CDR3 sequence: CASSYPLETGYNEQFF. DNA of the CDR3: TGTGCCAGCAGCTACCCCCTTGAAACTGGCTACAATGAGCAGTTCTTC. The entire variable domain, with the rest obtained from reference TRBV28 and TRBJ2-1, is as follows: DVKVTQSSRYLVKRTGEKVFLECVQDMDHENMFWYRQDPGLGLRLIYFSYDVKMKEKGDIPEGYSVSREKKERFSLILESASTNQTSMYLCASSYPLETGYNEQFFGPGTRLTVL.

This chain uses TRBV10-3 with TRBJ1-1; D gene unclear. This CDR3 has 15 amino acids. Trimming removed 6 bases from V and 0 bases from J, with 14 bases in between. Germline CDR1 is ENHRY and CDR2 is SYGVKD. Written as DNA, the CDR3 is TGTGCCATCAGAACCGAGGCGGGAGTGAACACTGAAGCTTTCTTT. Protein product: CAIRTEAGVNTEAFF.

This chain links TRBV27 with TRBJ2-5, with a possible D match to TRBD1 (6 bases). There are 14 residues in the CDR3. The germline V and J ends were trimmed by 6 bases and 3 bases, with 14 bases remaining between them. Germline loops: CDR1 MNHEY, CDR2 SMNVEV (reference sequence). Here the CDR3 reads CASSSSTGKETQYF. CDR3 nucleotide sequence: TGTGCCAGCAGCTCCTCAACAGGGAAAGAGACCCAGTACTTC.

This clone has more than one count but fewer than ten. In DNA form, the CDR3 reads TGTGCCAGCTCACCAGGGACAGTTTTTGGCTACACCTTC. Translating it yields CASSPGTVFGYTF. The chain recombines TRBV18 with TRBJ1-2, with 7 bases that match TRBD1. Germline lookup yields CDR1 KGHSH and CDR2 LQKENI. This CDR3 comprises 13 residues. With 2 bases clipped from V and 7 bases from J, the junction kept 4 bases outside the gene matches. Drawing the rest from reference TRBV18 and TRBJ1-2, the complete variable domain is NAGVMQNPRHLVRRRGQEARLRCSPMKGHSHVYWYRQLPEEGLKFMVYLQKENIIDESGMPKERFSAEFPKEGPSILRIQQVVRGDSAAYFCASSPGTVFGYTFGSGTRLTVV.

The rearrangement uses TRBV5-4 and TRBJ1-2, with no clear D. CDR3 length: 15 amino acids. Germline CDR1 and CDR2: SGHNT and YYREEE (reference sequence). Deletions cut 0 bases from V and 7 bases from J, with 16 bases between. This CDR3 is CASSLAIGRDTGYTF. The CDR3 coding sequence is TGTGCCAGCAGCTTGGCCATAGGGAGAGATACTGGCTACACCTTC. Filled out from reference TRBV5-4 and TRBJ1-2, the complete variable domain reads ETGVTQSPTHLIKTRGQQVTLRCSSQSGHNTVSWYQQALGQGPQFIFQYYREEENGRGNFPPRFSGLQFPNYSSELNVNALELDDSALYLCASSLAIGRDTGYTFGSGTRLTVV.

The rearrangement joins TRBV7-9 to TRBJ2-1; 8 bases align to TRBD1. CDR1 and CDR2 from the germline V gene are SEHNR and FQNEAQ (reference sequence). V shed 5 bases and J 1 base; nucleotides not matched to a gene: 7. CDR3 size: 16 residues. CDR3 in DNA: TGTGCCAGCAGCCTCGCGACAGGGGTTTCCTACAATGAGCAGTTCTTC. Encoded protein: CASSLATGVSYNEQFF. Complete variable domain (other parts from reference TRBV7-9 and TRBJ2-1): DTGVSQNPRHKITKRGQNVTFRCDPISEHNRLYWYRQTLGQGPEFLTYFQNEAQLEKSRLLSDRFSAERPKGSFSTLEIQRTEQGDSAMYLCASSLATGVSYNEQFFGPGTRLTVL.

This clone has just a few counts. CDR3 sequence (DNA): TGTGCCACCAGCAGAGAGCGGTACTCTGGAAACACCATATATTTT. Translating gives CATSRERYSGNTIYF. The gene calls are TRBV15 and TRBJ1-3; D gene ambiguous. CDR3 length: 15 amino acids. V dropped 0 bases and J dropped 0 bases, with 6 bases sitting between them. Germline-derived CDR1 and CDR2 are LNHNV and YYDKDF (reference sequence). The full variable domain, rest sourced from reference TRBV15 and TRBJ1-3, is DAMVIQNPRYQVTQFGKPVTLSCSQTLNHNVMYWYQQKSSQAPKLLFHYYDKDFNNEADTPDNFQSRRPNTSFCFLDIRSPGLGDTAMYLCATSRERYSGNTIYFGEGSWLTVV.

The chain combines TRBV9 with TRBJ2-1; TRBD1 might be the D (5 bases). The CDR3 has 12 residues. From germline, CDR1 is SGDLS and CDR2 YYNGEE. V lost 4 bases to trimming and J lost 4 bases, with 6 bases between them. The CDR3: CASSSGYNEQFF. CDR3 DNA: TGTGCCAGCAGCTCAGGGTACAATGAGCAGTTCTTC.

This clone came up many times. The chain combines TRBV28 with TRBJ2-7, with a tentative D call TRBD1 (6 bases). The germline CDR1 and CDR2 sequences are MDHEN and SYDVKM. The length of the CDR3 is 15 residues. Trimming removed 11 bases at V and 0 bases at J, with 20 bases between. This chain's CDR3 is CAAKIQGPSSYEQYF. The CDR3 DNA reads TGTGCCGCCAAGATTCAGGGGCCAAGCTCCTACGAGCAGTACTTC.

This chain connects TRBV2 to TRBJ1-1, with 8 bases identical to TRBD1. The J segment lost 6 bases and the V segment lost 6 bases, leaving 9 bases of the junction unmatched. The CDR3 extends over 14 amino acids. Germline V gives CDR1 SNHLY, CDR2 FYNNEI. The CDR3 bases are TGTGCCAGCAGGAGGGGACAGGAGAAGTCTGAAGCTTTCTTT. It encodes CASRRGQEKSEAFF.

This chain connects TRBV5-1 to TRBJ2-1; the D gene is possibly TRBD2 (5 bases). Trimming pared 4 bases from V and 6 bases from J, leaving 14 bases between. Germline V CDR1 and CDR2: SGHRS, YFSETQ. This CDR3 contains 14 residues. In DNA form, the CDR3 reads TGCGCCAGCAGCCCGCCGGGTCGGGGCAATGAGCAGTTCTTC. Translating it yields CASSPPGRGNEQFF.

This chain joins TRBV3-1 (or the pseudogene TRBV3-2) and TRBJ1-4; 9 nucleotides align to TRBD1. This CDR3 has 13 residues. Germline assignment: CDR1 LGHDT and CDR2 YNNKEL (reference sequence). Trimming cost V 10 bases and J 3 bases; bases outside gene matches: 3. Here the CDR3 reads CATRQGANEKLFF. The CDR3 nucleotides read TGTGCCACCCGACAGGGGGCTAATGAAAAACTGTTTTTT.

This chain links TRBV6-1 with TRBJ1-2; D is unclear. CDR3 size: 13 residues. The germline gives CDR1 MNHNS, CDR2 SASEGT. Trimming took off 0 bases at V and 7 bases at J, with 9 bases between the two ends. CDR3 sequence reads: CASSEALRSGYTF. In nucleotides, the CDR3 is TGTGCCAGCAGTGAAGCGCTACGCTCTGGCTACACCTTC.

The gene calls are TRBV6-5 and TRBJ2-2; TRBD1 matches 7 bases. In germline, CDR1 is MNHEY, CDR2 SVGAGI. There are 16 residues in the CDR3. The V gene end was trimmed by 0 bases and the J gene end by 6 bases; junction bases not matched to a gene: 7. CDR3: CASSYSGRGISGELFF. The CDR3 DNA is TGTGCCAGCAGTTACTCGGGCAGGGGGATCTCCGGGGAGCTGTTTTTT.